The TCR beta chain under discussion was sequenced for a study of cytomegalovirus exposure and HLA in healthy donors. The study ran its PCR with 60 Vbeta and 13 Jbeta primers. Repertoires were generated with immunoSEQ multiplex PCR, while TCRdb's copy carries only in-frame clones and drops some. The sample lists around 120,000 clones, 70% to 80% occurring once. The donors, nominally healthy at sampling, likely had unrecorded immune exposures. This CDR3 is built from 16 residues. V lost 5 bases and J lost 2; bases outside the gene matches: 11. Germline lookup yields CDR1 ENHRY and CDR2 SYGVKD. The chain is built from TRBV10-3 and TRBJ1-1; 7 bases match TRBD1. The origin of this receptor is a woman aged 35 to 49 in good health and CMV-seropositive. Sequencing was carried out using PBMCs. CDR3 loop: CAISKIGQAANTEAFF. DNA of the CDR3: TGTGCCATCAGTAAAATAGGACAGGCCGCCAACACTGAAGCTTTCTTT.